This entry describes one T cell receptor beta chain. Assay used: immunoSEQ multiplex PCR; TCRdb lists only in-frame clones, some missing. The table has tens of thousands of clones, 85% seen once. Germline CDR1 and CDR2: GTSNPN and SVGIG (reference sequence). Trimming removed 4 bases from V and 1 base from J, with 10 bases in between. This CDR3 contains 13 residues. The data derive from a study of OX40 agonist ivuxolimab in advanced cancers. This TCR was sampled from an adult with an advanced solid tumor such as melanoma, head and neck, liver or kidney cancer. The specimen was CD4+ or CD8+ T cells sorted from blood, collected in a trial of the OX40 agonist ivuxolimab. The chain joins TRBV30 to TRBJ1-1, with D hard to call. For the CDR3, the DNA is TGTGCCTGGAATCCAGGCAGGAACACTGAAGCTTTCTTT. It specifies CAWNPGRNTEAFF.